Below, 30 T cell receptor beta chains from the same sample are listed, as sequenced in a study of T cell repertoires in cytomegalovirus infection. Using its own MiXCR run on the reads, TCRdb lists one record per CDR3 protein. Here the sample spans some 900,000 distinct CDR3 sequences, approximately 29% being singletons. Antigens of these TCRs are unknown. Specimen: cultured CD8+ T cells from PBMCs, collected from culture after CMV antigen stimulation. The receptors originated from a human donor in good health (CMV status not recorded). Some clones in this sample may be carry-over from other donors' samples.

This clonotype was counted only a few times. CDR3 sequence: CASSYNWGGDTQYF. CDR3 bases: TGTGCCAGCAGTTACAATTGGGGAGGCGATACGCAGTATTTT. This chain connects TRBV6-6 to TRBJ2-3, with D tentatively TRBD2 (6 bases). V dropped 2 bases and J dropped 6 bases, with 12 bases sitting between them. The CDR3 length is 14 residues. Germline V CDR1 and CDR2: MNHNY, SVGAGI (reference sequence).

This rearrangement joins TRBV27 to TRBJ1-3; tentatively, D is TRBD1 (6 bases). CDR3 length equals 14 residues. Germline CDR1 and CDR2: MNHEY and SMNVEV (reference sequence). V was shortened by 5 bases and J by 0 bases, with 8 bases between the two germline ends. CDR3 region: CASSTGFSGNTIYF. CDR3 in DNA: TGTGCCAGCAGTACAGGGTTCTCTGGAAACACCATATATTTT.

V usage is TRBV2 and J usage is TRBJ2-7; D is possibly TRBD1 (6 bases). Germline V gene sequence: CDR1 SNHLY, CDR2 FYNNEI. The CDR3 covers 14 residues. V was shortened by 7 bases and J by 3 bases, with 16 bases between the two germline ends. CDR3 DNA: TGTGCCAGCATTGCCCCGGACAGCCTCTACGAGCAGTACTTC. The encoded protein is CASIAPDSLYEQYF. Combining the CDR3 with reference TRBV2 and TRBJ2-7 gives the whole variable domain EPEVTQTPSHQVTQMGQEVILRCVPISNHLYFYWYRQILGQKVEFLVSFYNNEISEKSEIFDDQFSVERPDGSNFTLKIRSTKLEDSAMYFCASIAPDSLYEQYFGPGTRLTVT.

This clonotype has a handful of counts. This chain joins TRBV12-5 and TRBJ2-1, with 14 bases that match TRBD2. Germline V gene data show CDR1 as LGHNT and CDR2 as FRNRAP. The CDR3 is made up of 17 amino acids. The V and J ends lost 4 bases and 2 bases, in that order; junction bases with no gene match: 4. The CDR3 bases are TGTGCTAGTGGTTGGACTAGCGGGGGGTCAACCTACAATGAGCAGTTCTTC. This gives the protein CASGWTSGGSTYNEQFF. The full variable domain, with the rest looked up from reference TRBV12-5 and TRBJ2-1, is DARVTQTPRHKVTEMGQEVTMRCQPILGHNTVFWYRQTMMQGLELLAYFRNRAPLDDSGMPKDRFSAEMPDATLATLKIQPSEPRDSAVYFCASGWTSGGSTYNEQFFGPGTRLTVL.

To note about this clonotype: Since a much larger clone is just one base distant, this may be a read error. CDR3 DNA sequence: TGTGCCAGTCAGACAGGGGACCATGGCTACACCTTC. Its protein is CASQTGDHGYTF. J is TRBJ1-2 and V is TRBV7-2; 8 bases fit TRBD1. Germline V lookup: CDR1 SGHTA, CDR2 FQGNSA. CDR3 length: 12 residues. The trim removed 9 bases at V and 6 bases at J, leaving 6 bases unmatched.

This clonotype was counted between two and nine times. CDR3 in DNA: TGTGCCAGCAGTAGGACTAGCGGATACACTGTTAACAATGAGCAGTTCTTC. It specifies CASSRTSGYTVNNEQFF. The rearrangement links TRBV7-3 to TRBJ2-1; 10 bases are shared with TRBD2. This CDR3 has 17 amino acids. V shed 6 bases, J shed 5 bases, and the junction held 13 bases outside the gene matches. Germline CDR1 SGHTA, CDR2 FQGTGA.

The chain links TRBV19 to TRBJ2-7, with D perhaps TRBD1 (6 bases). CDR1 and CDR2 (germline): LNHDA, SQIVND (reference sequence). Between the trimmed V and J ends, which lost 3 bases and 2 bases, there was a span of 17 bases. This CDR3 comprises 16 residues. The CDR3 reads CASSIHVRGLAYEQYV. CDR3 nucleotides: TGTGCCAGTAGTATTCATGTCAGGGGCCTAGCCTACGAGCAGTACGTC.

This clonotype has a handful of counts. The chain links TRBV7-2 to TRBJ1-1; D remains ambiguous. V shed 6 bases and J shed 1 base, with 15 bases lying between them. The CDR3 runs 15 residues. Germline V gives CDR1 SGHTA, CDR2 FQGNSA. CDR3 DNA sequence: TGTGCCAGCAGACAGACGTCCCCCTGGAACACTGAAGCTTTCTTT. This gives the protein CASRQTSPWNTEAFF.

In the case of this clonotype: The junction departs from the called germline gene at one end, perhaps through a read error. This sequence joins TRBV7-7 and TRBJ2-3, with no clear D. The CDR3 has 16 amino acids. Germline CDR1 SSHAT, CDR2 FNYEAQ (reference sequence). CDR3 DNA sequence: TGTGCTAGCAACCCTTCGACTCTACCTAGGACAGATACGCAGTATTTT. It yields the protein CASNPSTLPRTDTQYF. The full variable domain, with the rest looked up from reference TRBV7-7 and TRBJ2-3, is GAGVSQSPRYKVTKRGQDVTLRCDPISSHATLYWYQQALGQGPEFLTYFNYEAQPDKSGLPSDRFSAERPEGSISTLTIQRTEQRDSAMYRCASNPSTLPRTDTQYFGPGTRLTVL.

This sequence joins TRBV12-3 or TRBV12-4 and TRBJ1-2; D call uncertain. The V end was cut by 6 bases, the J end by 0 bases, with 11 bases between. The CDR3 loop spans 14 amino acids. The chain's CDR3 is CASRSEATNYGYTF. CDR3 nucleotides: TGTGCCAGCAGGTCGGAGGCAACTAACTATGGCTACACCTTC.

The gene calls are TRBV13 and TRBJ2-1; no firm D call. V lost 4 bases and J 3 bases, leaving 19 bases between the germline ends. Germline CDR1 PRHDT, CDR2 FYEKMQ (reference sequence). This CDR3 contains 17 residues. Here the CDR3 DNA reads TGTGCCAGCAGCTCCTCTCACGTCAGTGTCCTCTACAATGAGCAGTTCTTC. It encodes CASSSSHVSVLYNEQFF.

This clonotype was found once. The gene calls are TRBV12-5 and TRBJ2-3; 14 positions agree with TRBD2. The CDR3 covers 18 residues. The V gene's germline CDR1 is LGHNT and CDR2 FRNRAP. Trimming cost V 4 bases and J 2 bases; bases outside gene matches: 8. In DNA, the CDR3 is TGTGCTAGTGGTTCCCCTATGACTAGCGGGGGGGCCACAGATACGCAGTATTTT. Its translation is CASGSPMTSGGATDTQYF.

This clonotype was picked up a small number of times. The V and J genes are TRBV4-2 and TRBJ2-3; a weak D match, TRBD1 (6 bases). This CDR3 region has 17 residues. V dropped 1 base and J dropped 0 bases, with 14 bases sitting between them. CDR1 and CDR2 (germline): LGHNA, YNFKEQ. CDR3 protein: CASSQGLAGASTDTQYF. In DNA, the CDR3 is TGTGCCAGCAGCCAAGGGTTGGCAGGGGCTAGCACAGATACGCAGTATTTT.

This clonotype was counted only a few times. The J gene is TRBJ2-7, the V gene TRBV27; D gene ambiguous. The V gene's germline CDR1 is MNHEY and CDR2 SMNVEV (reference sequence). This CDR3 has 13 amino acids. Trimming took 2 bases from V and 7 from J, leaving 12 bases between them. The CDR3 DNA reads TGTGCCAGCAGTTTAAGTTCCGGGCGGGAGCAGTACTTC. It translates to CASSLSSGREQYF.

V gene TRBV5-5 combines with J gene TRBJ2-5, with 7 bases fitting TRBD2. CDR3 length equals 13 residues. The trim removed 5 bases at V and 4 bases at J, leaving 5 bases unmatched. The germline V gene has CDR1 SGHKS and CDR2 YYEKEE (reference sequence). DNA of the CDR3: TGTGCCAGCAGTAGGACTAGGGGAGAGACCCAGTACTTC. It translates to CASSRTRGETQYF.

As regards this clonotype: A junction end diverges from the germline sequence, so it may reflect a read error. The chain is built from TRBV27 and TRBJ1-1, with D possibly being TRBD1 (6 bases). The CDR3 is made up of 14 amino acids. Germline V gene lookup returns CDR1 MNHEY and CDR2 SMNVEV (reference sequence). This chain's CDR3 is CASSVSQGFTEAFF. DNA of the CDR3: TGTGCCAGCAGTGTATCCCAGGGGTTCACTGAAGCTTTCTTT.

The sample holds a few counts of this clonotype. The chain links TRBV6-1 to TRBJ1-2; D is ambiguous. Between the trimmed V and J ends, which lost 1 base and 2 bases, there was a span of 14 bases. CDR3 size: 16 residues. Germline CDR1 and CDR2: MNHNS and SASEGT. CDR3 DNA sequence: TGTGCCAGCAGTGAAGGGACGCGGGGATGGAACTATGGCTACACCTTC. Its protein is CASSEGTRGWNYGYTF.

J is TRBJ1-1 and V is TRBV12-3 or TRBV12-4, with 8 bases lining up with TRBD1. The CDR3 has 15 amino acids. Trimming took 3 bases from V and 5 from J; bases not matched to a gene: 8. This chain's CDR3 is CASSFYRGRGTEAFF. The CDR3 nucleotides read TGTGCCAGCAGTTTTTACAGGGGGAGGGGTACTGAAGCTTTCTTT.

For this clonotype: Being one base from a much bigger clone, this may be a read error. The V gene is TRBV5-6, the J gene TRBJ1-2; D might be TRBD1 (5 bases). The CDR3 totals 12 residues. CDR1 SGHDT and CDR2 YYEEEE come from the germline V gene. V lost 4 bases, J lost 4 bases, and 8 bases lay in between. In nucleotides, the CDR3 is TGTGCCAGCAGCGAGACAGCCTATGGCTACACCTTC. The encoded protein is CASSETAYGYTF.

This clonotype turned up a few times. The CDR3: CASSLGNSWDGGNTEAFF. CDR3 sequence (DNA): TGTGCCAGCAGTTTGGGAAACAGCTGGGACGGTGGGAACACTGAAGCTTTCTTT. The rearrangement links TRBV28 to TRBJ1-1, with D possibly matching TRBD1 (5 bases). V shed 3 bases and J shed 1 base, with 21 bases lying between them. Germline V gives CDR1 MDHEN, CDR2 SYDVKM. This CDR3 is 18 amino acids long. Based on the CDR3 plus reference TRBV28 and TRBJ1-1, the full variable domain is DVKVTQSSRYLVKRTGEKVFLECVQDMDHENMFWYRQDPGLGLRLIYFSYDVKMKEKGDIPEGYSVSREKKERFSLILESASTNQTSMYLCASSLGNSWDGGNTEAFFGQGTRLTVV.

V usage is TRBV19 and J usage is TRBJ2-2; D ambiguous. Germline lookup yields CDR1 LNHDA and CDR2 SQIVND (reference sequence). CDR3 length: 14 amino acids. V was pared by 1 base and J by 3 bases, with 6 bases between. CDR3 in amino acids: CASSIAADTGELFF. The CDR3 DNA reads as TGTGCCAGTAGTATAGCGGCGGACACCGGGGAGCTGTTTTTT.

This chain connects TRBV7-9 to TRBJ2-3; TRBD2 might be the D (6 bases). Looked up from germline, CDR1 is SEHNR and CDR2 is FQNEAQ (reference sequence). CDR3 length equals 13 residues. Trimming removed 4 bases from V and 6 bases from J, with 11 bases in between. CDR3 sequence reads: CASSSTGVDTQYF. DNA of the CDR3: TGTGCCAGCAGCTCTACGGGGGTGGATACGCAGTATTTT. The full variable domain, rest sourced from reference TRBV7-9 and TRBJ2-3, is DTGVSQNPRHKITKRGQNVTFRCDPISEHNRLYWYRQTLGQGPEFLTYFQNEAQLEKSRLLSDRFSAERPKGSFSTLEIQRTEQGDSAMYLCASSSTGVDTQYFGPGTRLTVL.

The rearrangement links TRBV19 to TRBJ2-7; TRBD2 aligns across 9 bases. Trimming took 7 bases from V and 0 from J; bases not matched to a gene: 4. Germline values: CDR1 LNHDA, CDR2 SQIVND (reference sequence). This CDR3 is 14 amino acids long. The CDR3 here is CASTAGGPSYEQYF. The DNA of the CDR3 is TGTGCCAGTACCGCGGGGGGGCCCTCCTACGAGCAGTACTTC.

The chain uses TRBV4-2 and TRBJ2-5; 12 bases map to TRBD2. The CDR3 runs to 16 residues. Trimming cost V 6 bases and J 5 bases; bases outside gene matches: 10. Germline V lookup: CDR1 LGHNA, CDR2 YNFKEQ. Written as DNA, the CDR3 is TGTGCCAGCAGGAACCCTCTAGCGGGGGGGGAGGAGACCCAGTACTTC. Translating it yields CASRNPLAGGEETQYF.

As regards this clonotype: A much more abundant neighbour one base away suggests this may be a read error. The rearrangement joins TRBV27 to TRBJ2-4; TRBD2 aligns across 7 bases. The CDR3 extends over 18 amino acids. V lost 3 bases, J lost 9 bases, and 20 bases stayed unmatched. CDR1 and CDR2 from the germline V gene are MNHEY and SMNVEV (reference sequence). The CDR3 nucleotides read TGTGCCAGCAGTTTCCGGAGGCGGGAGTCAACCTCCTCTATCATTCAGTACTTC. Translated, it gives CASSFRRRESTSSIIQYF.

The J gene is TRBJ2-7, the V gene TRBV27; D is undetermined. The CDR3 has 13 residues. Trimming stripped 0 bases from V and 3 bases from J, with 6 bases between. CDR1 is MNHEY, CDR2 SMNVEV, per germline (reference sequence). The DNA for the CDR3 is TGTGCCAGCAGTTTATCTAACCACTACGAGCAGTACTTC. Translation gives CASSLSNHYEQYF.

This clonotype was detected ten times or more. The J gene is TRBJ1-1, the V gene TRBV25-1; D remains unclear. Germline V lookup: CDR1 MGHDK, CDR2 SYGVNS. V was pared by 10 bases and J by 4 bases, with 10 bases between. The CDR3 loop spans 11 amino acids. The CDR3 sequence: CATFFGTEAFF. For the CDR3, the DNA is TGTGCCACATTTTTTGGCACTGAAGCTTTCTTT.

This clonotype has just a few counts. The V and J genes are TRBV19 and TRBJ1-5, with D tentatively TRBD1 (5 bases). The V end was cut by 4 bases, the J end by 12 bases, with 13 bases between. The CDR3 length is 12 residues. Germline CDR1 is LNHDA and CDR2 is SQIVND (reference sequence). The CDR3 loop is CASSTPRGDQHF. The CDR3 DNA reads as TGTGCCAGTAGTACGCCCCGAGGGGACCAGCATTTT.

This chain links TRBV6-2 or TRBV6-3 with TRBJ2-3; 8 bases agree with TRBD2. This CDR3 has 16 residues. V shed 6 bases, J shed 0 bases, and the junction held 8 bases outside the gene matches. The germline V gene encodes CDR1 MNHEY and CDR2 SVGEGT. CDR3 coding DNA: TGTGCCAGCAGCCGGGGGGGCTCGAAGAGCACAGATACGCAGTATTTT. Its protein is CASSRGGSKSTDTQYF.

The table lists this clonotype with a few counts. This chain joins TRBV7-6 and TRBJ1-1; no reliable D call. The germline gives CDR1 SGHVS, CDR2 FNYEAQ. Trimming left V 10 bases short and J 5 bases short, with 17 bases between. The CDR3 length is 13 residues. For the CDR3, the DNA is TGTGCCACGATAGACCCCCCGGAGACTGAAGCTTTCTTT. Protein sequence: CATIDPPETEAFF.